This record concerns one T cell receptor beta chain sequence. This clone occurred once. Its antigen is not yet known. The input lacks base qualities; no much larger clone sits a single base away. The library came from the immunoSEQ multiplex PCR assay. TCRdb retrieved this table from immuneACCESS and kept in-frame rearrangements only. Not all clones are present; in checked studies, unresolved V genes account for under half, and no reason is known for the remainder. For this sample the table gives 40,000 to 55,000 clones, of which 85% to 95% were detected only once. Of the sample, around a quarter falls within the top ten clones. Via the germline V gene, CDR1 is SGHTA and CDR2 FQGNSA. Taken from cysteine to phenylalanine, the CDR3 has 16 residues. Only the CDR3 part of the read is kept: 48 bases, read in frame from the first base. The V and J ends are trimmed by 0 bases and 4 bases, leaving 12 bases between them.

The data derive from a study of control samples from healthy donors and cancer patients (dated by TCRdb to 2020 to 2022). The sample comprised PBMCs. The clonotype originates from a woman aged 50 to 65 with head and neck cancer. Recombination connected TRBV7-2 to TRBJ2-2, with the D gene uncertain. The CDR3 here reads CASSLALQPGTGELFF. The nucleotide sequence reads TGTGCCAGCAGCTTAGCGCTTCAGCCCGGCACCGGGGAGCTGTTTTTT.